This T cell receptor beta chain was found in a study of T cells of healthy individuals. The CDR3 sequence is 18 residues long. The trim removed 6 bases at V and 0 bases at J, leaving 12 bases unmatched. TCRdb re-called the 5' RACE reads with MiXCR, one entry per CDR3 protein. The sample gives around 100,000 distinct CDR3 sequences, roughly 15% of which show up once; roughly 6.1% is in the top ten. This clonotype was picked up a small number of times. The chain couples TRBV12-3 or TRBV12-4 to TRBJ2-4, with TRBD1 matching over 9 bases. The TCR originated in a human donor in good health. The CDR3 DNA follows: TGTGCCAGCAGCCGCGGGACAGGGAATTTCCTAGCCAAAAACATTCAGTACTTC. This encodes CASSRGTGNFLAKNIQYF.